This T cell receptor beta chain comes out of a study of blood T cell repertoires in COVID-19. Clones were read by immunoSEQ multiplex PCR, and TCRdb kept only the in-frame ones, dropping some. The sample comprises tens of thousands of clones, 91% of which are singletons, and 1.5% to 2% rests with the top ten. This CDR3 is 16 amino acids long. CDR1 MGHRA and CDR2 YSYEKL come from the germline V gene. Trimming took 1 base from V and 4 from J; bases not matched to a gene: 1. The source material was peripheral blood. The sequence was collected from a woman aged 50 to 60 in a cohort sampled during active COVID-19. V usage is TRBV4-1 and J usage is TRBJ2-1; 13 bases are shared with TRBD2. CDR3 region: CASSQGTSGSYNEQFF. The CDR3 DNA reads TGCGCCAGCAGCCAAGGGACTAGCGGGAGTTACAATGAGCAGTTCTTC.